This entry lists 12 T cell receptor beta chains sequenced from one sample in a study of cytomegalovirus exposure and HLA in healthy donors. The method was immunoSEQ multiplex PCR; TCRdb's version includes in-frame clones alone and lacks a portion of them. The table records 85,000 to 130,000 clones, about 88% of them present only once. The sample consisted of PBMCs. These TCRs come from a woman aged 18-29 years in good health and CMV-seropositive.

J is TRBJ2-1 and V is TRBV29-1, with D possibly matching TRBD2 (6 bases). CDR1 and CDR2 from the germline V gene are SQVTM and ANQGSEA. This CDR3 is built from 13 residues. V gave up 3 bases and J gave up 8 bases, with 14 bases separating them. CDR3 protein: CSVDRVGGDEQFF. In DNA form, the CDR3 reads TGCAGCGTTGACAGGGTGGGAGGCGATGAGCAGTTCTTC.

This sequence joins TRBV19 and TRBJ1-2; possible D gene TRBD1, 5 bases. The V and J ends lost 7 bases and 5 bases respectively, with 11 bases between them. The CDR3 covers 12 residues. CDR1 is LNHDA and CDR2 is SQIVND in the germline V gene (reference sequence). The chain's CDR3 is CASMRGLYGYTF. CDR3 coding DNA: TGTGCCAGTATGAGGGGACTATATGGCTACACCTTC.

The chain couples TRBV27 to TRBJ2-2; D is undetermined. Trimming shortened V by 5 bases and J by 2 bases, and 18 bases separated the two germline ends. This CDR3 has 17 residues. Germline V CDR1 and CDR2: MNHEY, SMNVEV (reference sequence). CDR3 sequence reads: CASSVLIGAGNTGELFF. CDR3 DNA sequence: TGTGCCAGCAGTGTTCTAATTGGCGCAGGAAACACCGGGGAGCTGTTTTTT.

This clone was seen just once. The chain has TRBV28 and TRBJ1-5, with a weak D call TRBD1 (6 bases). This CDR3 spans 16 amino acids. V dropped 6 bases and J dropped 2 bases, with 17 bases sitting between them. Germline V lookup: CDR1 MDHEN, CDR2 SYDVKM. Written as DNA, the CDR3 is TGTGCCAGCAGGGCCACAGGGTGGACCGGCAATCAGCCCCAGCATTTT. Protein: CASRATGWTGNQPQHF.

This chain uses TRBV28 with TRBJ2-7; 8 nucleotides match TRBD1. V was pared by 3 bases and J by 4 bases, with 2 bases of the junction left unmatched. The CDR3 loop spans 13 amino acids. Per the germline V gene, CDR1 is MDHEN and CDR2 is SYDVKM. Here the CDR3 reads CASSFDRGYEQYV. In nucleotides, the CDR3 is TGTGCCAGCAGTTTCGACAGGGGATACGAGCAGTACGTC.

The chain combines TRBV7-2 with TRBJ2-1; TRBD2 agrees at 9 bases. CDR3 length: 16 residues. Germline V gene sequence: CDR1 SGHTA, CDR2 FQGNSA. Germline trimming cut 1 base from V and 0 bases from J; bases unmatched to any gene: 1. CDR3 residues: CASSLGRGGSYNEQFF. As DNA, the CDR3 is TGTGCCAGCAGCTTAGGGCGGGGGGGCTCCTACAATGAGCAGTTCTTC. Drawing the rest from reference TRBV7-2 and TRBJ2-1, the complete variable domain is GAGVSQSPSNKVTEKGKDVELRCDPISGHTALYWYRQSLGQGLEFLIYFQGNSAPDKSGLPSDRFSAERTGGSVSTLTIQRTQQEDSAVYLCASSLGRGGSYNEQFFGPGTRLTVL.

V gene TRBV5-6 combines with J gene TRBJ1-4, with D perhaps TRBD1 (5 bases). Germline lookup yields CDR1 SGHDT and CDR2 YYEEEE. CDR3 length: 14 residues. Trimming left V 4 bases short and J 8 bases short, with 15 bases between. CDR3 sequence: CASSTARGSEKLFF. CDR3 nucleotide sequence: TGTGCCAGCAGCACGGCTAGGGGAAGCGAAAAACTGTTTTTT.

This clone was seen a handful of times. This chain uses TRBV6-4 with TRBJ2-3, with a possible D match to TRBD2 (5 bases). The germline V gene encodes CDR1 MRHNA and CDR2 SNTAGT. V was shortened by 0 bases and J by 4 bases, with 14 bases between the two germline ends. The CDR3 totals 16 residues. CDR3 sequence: CASSDSEASGSDTQYF. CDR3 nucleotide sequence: TGTGCCAGCAGTGACTCGGAAGCCTCGGGGTCAGATACGCAGTATTTT.

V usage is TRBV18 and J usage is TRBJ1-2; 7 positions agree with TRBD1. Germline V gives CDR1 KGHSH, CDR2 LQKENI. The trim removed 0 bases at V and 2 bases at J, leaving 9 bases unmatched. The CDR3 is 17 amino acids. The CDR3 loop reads CASSPPPGQELNYGYTF. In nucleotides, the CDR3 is TGTGCCAGCTCACCACCCCCCGGACAGGAATTGAACTATGGCTACACCTTC.

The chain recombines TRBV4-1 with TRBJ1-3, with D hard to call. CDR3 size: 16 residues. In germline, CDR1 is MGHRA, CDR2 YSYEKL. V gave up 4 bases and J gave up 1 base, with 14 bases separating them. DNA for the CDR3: TGCGCCAGCAGCCGCCTACCTCCTCGGTCTGGAAACACCATATATTTT. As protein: CASSRLPPRSGNTIYF.

This CDR3 is CASSLAAGFSGNTIYF. CDR3 nucleotide sequence: TGCGCCAGCAGCTTGGCCGCGGGGTTCTCTGGAAACACCATATATTTT. The V gene is TRBV5-1, the J gene TRBJ1-3; D remains unclear. The CDR3 has 16 amino acids. The V gene lost 0 bases and the J gene lost 0 bases, with 10 bases spanning the gap. The germline CDR1 and CDR2 sequences are SGHRS and YFSETQ.

CDR3 residues: CSSRGVGGWNTEAFF. CDR3 bases: TGCAGCTCACGGGGTGTCGGTGGCTGGAACACTGAAGCTTTCTTT. The rearrangement uses TRBV29-1 and TRBJ1-1; D unresolved. The V gene's germline CDR1 is SQVTM and CDR2 ANQGSEA. CDR3 length: 15 residues. V was cut by 8 bases and J by 1 base, with 20 bases left in between.